Here is one TCR beta chain with its context. A second PCR of 7 to 11 cycles used a sample-barcoded 5' primer and a J-beta primer mix. CDR3-containing paired-end reads numbered at least 2.5 million in each sample. Via MiXCR, TCRdb re-called the 5' RACE reads, giving one row per CDR3 protein. This sample has over 600,000 distinct CDR3 sequences; roughly 50% occur once, and the top ten carry about 26%. The sample comes from a study of blood T cells in healthy people across ages. Trimming cost V 4 bases and J 5 bases; bases outside gene matches: 6. Germline assignment: CDR1 SGHDN and CDR2 FVKESK. The CDR3 is 16 residues long.

The sequenced sample was blood. This sequence joins TRBV14 and TRBJ2-3; the match to TRBD2 covers 13 bases. This receptor was identified in a man aged 35 to 55 in good health. The CDR3 sequence: CASSPRLAGGLDTQYF. As DNA, the CDR3 is TGTGCCAGCAGCCCCAGACTAGCGGGAGGATTAGATACGCAGTATTTT.